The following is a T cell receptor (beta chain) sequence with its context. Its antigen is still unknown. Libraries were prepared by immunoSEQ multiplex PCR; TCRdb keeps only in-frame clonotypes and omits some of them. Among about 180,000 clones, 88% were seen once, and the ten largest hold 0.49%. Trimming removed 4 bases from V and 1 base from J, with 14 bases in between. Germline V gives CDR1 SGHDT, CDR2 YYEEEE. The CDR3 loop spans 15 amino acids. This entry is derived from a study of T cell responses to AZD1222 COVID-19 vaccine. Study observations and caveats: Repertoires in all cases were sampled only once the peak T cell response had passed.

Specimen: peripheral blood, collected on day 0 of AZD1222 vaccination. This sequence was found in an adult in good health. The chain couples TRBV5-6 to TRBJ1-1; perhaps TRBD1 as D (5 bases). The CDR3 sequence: CASSRERGWNTEAFF. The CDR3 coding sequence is TGTGCCAGCAGCCGGGAACGGGGGTGGAACACTGAAGCTTTCTTT.